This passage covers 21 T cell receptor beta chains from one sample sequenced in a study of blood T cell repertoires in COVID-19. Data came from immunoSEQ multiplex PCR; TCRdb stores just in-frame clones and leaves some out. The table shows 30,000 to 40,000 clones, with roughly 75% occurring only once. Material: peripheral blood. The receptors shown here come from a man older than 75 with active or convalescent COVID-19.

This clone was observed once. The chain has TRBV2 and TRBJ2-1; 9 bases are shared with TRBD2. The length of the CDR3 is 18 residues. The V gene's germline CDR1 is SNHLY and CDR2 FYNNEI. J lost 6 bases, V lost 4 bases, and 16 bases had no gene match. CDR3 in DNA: TGTGCCAGCAGTGCAACCGGGACTAGCCCGTATTTTGGCAATGAGCAGTTCTTC. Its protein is CASSATGTSPYFGNEQFF.

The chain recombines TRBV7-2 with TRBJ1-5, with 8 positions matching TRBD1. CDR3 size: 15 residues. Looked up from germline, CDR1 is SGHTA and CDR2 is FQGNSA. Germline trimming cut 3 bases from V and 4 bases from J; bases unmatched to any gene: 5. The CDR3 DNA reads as TGTGCCAGCAGCTTCGGACAGGGAGGGAATCAGCCCCAGCATTTT. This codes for CASSFGQGGNQPQHF.

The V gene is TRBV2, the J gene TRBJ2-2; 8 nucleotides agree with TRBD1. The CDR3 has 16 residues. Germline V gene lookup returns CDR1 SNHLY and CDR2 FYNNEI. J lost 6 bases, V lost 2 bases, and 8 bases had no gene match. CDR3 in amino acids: CASSERGGQGPGELFF. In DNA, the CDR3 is TGTGCCAGCAGTGAAAGAGGTGGACAGGGCCCCGGGGAGCTGTTTTTT.

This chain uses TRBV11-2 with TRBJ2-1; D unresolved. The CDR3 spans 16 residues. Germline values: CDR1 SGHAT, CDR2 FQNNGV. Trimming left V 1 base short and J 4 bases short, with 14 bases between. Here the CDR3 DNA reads TGTGCCAGCAGCTTAGGGGCCGAATCCCTGTACAATGAGCAGTTCTTC. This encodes CASSLGAESLYNEQFF.

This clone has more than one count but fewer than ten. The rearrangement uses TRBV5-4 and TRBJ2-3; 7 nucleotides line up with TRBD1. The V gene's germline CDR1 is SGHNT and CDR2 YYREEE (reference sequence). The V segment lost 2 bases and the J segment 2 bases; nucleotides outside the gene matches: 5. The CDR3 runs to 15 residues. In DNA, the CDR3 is TGTGCCAGCAGCTTTGGACAGGACCCCACAGATACGCAGTATTTT. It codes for CASSFGQDPTDTQYF.

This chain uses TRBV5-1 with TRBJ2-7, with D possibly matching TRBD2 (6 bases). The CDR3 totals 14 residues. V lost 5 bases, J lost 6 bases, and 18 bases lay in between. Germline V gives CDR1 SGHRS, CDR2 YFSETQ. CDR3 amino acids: CASSPGLGTSEQYF. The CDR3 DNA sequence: TGCGCCAGCAGTCCGGGACTGGGCACATCCGAGCAGTACTTC.

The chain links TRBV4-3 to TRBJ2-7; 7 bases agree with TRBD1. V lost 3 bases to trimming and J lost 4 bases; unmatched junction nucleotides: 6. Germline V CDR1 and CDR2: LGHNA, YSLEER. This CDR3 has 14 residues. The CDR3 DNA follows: TGCGCCAGCAGCCAGAACAGGGGTTGGTACGAGCAGTACTTC. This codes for CASSQNRGWYEQYF.

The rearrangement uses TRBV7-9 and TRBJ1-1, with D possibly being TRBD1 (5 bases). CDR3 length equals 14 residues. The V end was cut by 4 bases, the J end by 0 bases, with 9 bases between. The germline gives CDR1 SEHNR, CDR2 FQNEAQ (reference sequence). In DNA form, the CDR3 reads TGTGCCAGCAGCTCGACAGCCTTGAACACTGAAGCTTTCTTT. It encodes CASSSTALNTEAFF.

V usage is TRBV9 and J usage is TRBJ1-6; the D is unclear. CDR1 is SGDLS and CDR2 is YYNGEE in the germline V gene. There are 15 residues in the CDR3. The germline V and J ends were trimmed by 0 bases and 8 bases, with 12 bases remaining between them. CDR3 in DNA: TGTGCCAGCAGCGTAGAGGGAGGTGGCGATTCACCCCTCCACTTT. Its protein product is CASSVEGGGDSPLHF.

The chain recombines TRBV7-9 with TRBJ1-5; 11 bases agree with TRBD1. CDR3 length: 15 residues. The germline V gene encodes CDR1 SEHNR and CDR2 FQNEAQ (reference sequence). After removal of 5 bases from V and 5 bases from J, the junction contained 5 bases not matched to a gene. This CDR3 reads CASSRTGGEYQPQHF. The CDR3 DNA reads TGTGCCAGCAGCCGGACAGGGGGCGAATATCAGCCCCAGCATTTT. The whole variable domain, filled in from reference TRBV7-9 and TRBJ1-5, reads DTGVSQNPRHKITKRGQNVTFRCDPISEHNRLYWYRQTLGQGPEFLTYFQNEAQLEKSRLLSDRFSAERPKGSFSTLEIQRTEQGDSAMYLCASSRTGGEYQPQHFGDGTRLSIL.

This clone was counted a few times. The CDR3 is CASSGPGQLGYNEQFF. The DNA of the CDR3 is TGCGCCAGCAGTGGACCGGGACAGCTTGGTTACAATGAGCAGTTCTTC. The chain couples TRBV10-1 to TRBJ2-1; 7 nucleotides agree with TRBD1. Trimming removed 4 bases from V and 4 bases from J; junction bases left unmatched: 10. Germline V gene data show CDR1 as WNHNN and CDR2 as SYGVQD (reference sequence). The CDR3 length is 16 residues.

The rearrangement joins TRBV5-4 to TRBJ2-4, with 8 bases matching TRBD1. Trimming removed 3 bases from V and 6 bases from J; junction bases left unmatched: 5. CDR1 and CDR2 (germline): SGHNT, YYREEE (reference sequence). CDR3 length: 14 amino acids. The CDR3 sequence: CASSSTTGANIQYF. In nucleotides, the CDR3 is TGTGCCAGCAGCTCGACGACAGGGGCAAACATTCAGTACTTC. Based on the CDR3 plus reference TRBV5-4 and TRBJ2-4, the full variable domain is ETGVTQSPTHLIKTRGQQVTLRCSSQSGHNTVSWYQQALGQGPQFIFQYYREEENGRGNFPPRFSGLQFPNYSSELNVNALELDDSALYLCASSSTTGANIQYFGAGTRLSVL.

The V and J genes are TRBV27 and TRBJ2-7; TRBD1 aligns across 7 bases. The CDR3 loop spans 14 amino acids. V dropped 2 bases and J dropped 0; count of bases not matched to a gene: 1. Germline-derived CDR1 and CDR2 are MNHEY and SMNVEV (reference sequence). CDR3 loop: CASSLRTGSYEQYF. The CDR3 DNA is TGTGCCAGCAGTTTAAGGACAGGCTCCTACGAGCAGTACTTC.

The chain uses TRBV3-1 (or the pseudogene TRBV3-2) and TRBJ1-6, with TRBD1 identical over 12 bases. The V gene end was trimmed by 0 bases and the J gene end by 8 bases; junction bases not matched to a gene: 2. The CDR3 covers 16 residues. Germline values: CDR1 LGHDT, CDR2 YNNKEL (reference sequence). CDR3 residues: CASSQDGTGGYSPLHF. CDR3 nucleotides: TGTGCCAGCAGCCAAGACGGGACAGGGGGCTATTCACCCCTCCACTTT.

CDR3 sequence: CASSYSVGSLNEQFF. CDR3 coding DNA: TGTGCCAGCAGTTACTCGGTGGGCAGCCTGAATGAGCAGTTCTTC. V usage is TRBV6-6 and J usage is TRBJ2-1; unclear D gene. The CDR3 is 15 residues long. Germline loops: CDR1 MNHNY, CDR2 SVGAGI (reference sequence). V shed 0 bases and J shed 7 bases, with 13 bases lying between them.

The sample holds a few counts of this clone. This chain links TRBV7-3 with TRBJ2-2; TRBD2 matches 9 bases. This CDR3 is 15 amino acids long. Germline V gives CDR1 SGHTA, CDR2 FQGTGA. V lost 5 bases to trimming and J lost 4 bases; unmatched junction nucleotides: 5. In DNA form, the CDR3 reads TGTGCCAGCAGCCAGGTGACTAGCGGCACCGGGGAGCTGTTTTTT. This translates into CASSQVTSGTGELFF.

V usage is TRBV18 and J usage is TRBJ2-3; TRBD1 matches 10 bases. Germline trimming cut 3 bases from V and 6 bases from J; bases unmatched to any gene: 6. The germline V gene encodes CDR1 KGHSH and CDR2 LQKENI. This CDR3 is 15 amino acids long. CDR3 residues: CASSPTGGLGDTQYF. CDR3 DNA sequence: TGTGCCAGCTCACCGACAGGGGGCCTCGGGGATACGCAGTATTTT.

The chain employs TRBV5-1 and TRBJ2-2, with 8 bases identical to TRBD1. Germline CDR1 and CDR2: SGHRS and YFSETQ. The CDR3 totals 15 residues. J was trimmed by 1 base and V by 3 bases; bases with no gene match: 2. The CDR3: CASSSGTGNTGELFF. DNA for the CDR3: TGCGCCAGCAGCTCCGGGACAGGGAACACCGGGGAGCTGTTTTTT.

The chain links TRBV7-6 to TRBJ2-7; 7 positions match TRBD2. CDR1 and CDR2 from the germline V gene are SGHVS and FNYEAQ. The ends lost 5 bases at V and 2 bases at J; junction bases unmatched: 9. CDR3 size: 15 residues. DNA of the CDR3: TGTGCCAGCAGCCCCAGTATGGGGGGGGCCTACGAGCAGTACTTC. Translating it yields CASSPSMGGAYEQYF.

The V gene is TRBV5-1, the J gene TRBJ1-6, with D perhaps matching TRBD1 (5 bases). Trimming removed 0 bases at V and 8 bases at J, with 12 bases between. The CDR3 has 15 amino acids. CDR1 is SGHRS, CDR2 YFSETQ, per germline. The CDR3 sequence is CASSLDGATDSPLHF. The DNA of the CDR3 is TGCGCCAGCAGCTTGGATGGGGCGACGGATTCACCCCTCCACTTT.

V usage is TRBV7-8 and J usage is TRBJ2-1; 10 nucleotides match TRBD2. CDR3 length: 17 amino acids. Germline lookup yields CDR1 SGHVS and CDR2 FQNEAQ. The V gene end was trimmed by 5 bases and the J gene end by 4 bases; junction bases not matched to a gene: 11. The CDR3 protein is CASSPGAYSGRYNEQFF. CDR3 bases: TGTGCCAGCAGCCCCGGGGCCTATAGCGGGAGGTACAATGAGCAGTTCTTC.